The clone carrying this T cell receptor beta chain was detected ten times or more. The antigen is unknown. This sample stems from a study of Graves' ophthalmopathy and Graves' hyperthyroidism. Study outcomes and limitations: Clonotypes were expanded in thyroid at above 0.001 frequency, and most also appeared in blood. Predictions made by the model for ophthalmopathy progression reached approximately 71% sensitivity and around 73% specificity.

Trimming shortened V by 0 bases and J by 4 bases, and 10 bases separated the two germline ends. Germline lookup yields CDR1 MNHEY and CDR2 SVGEGT. The CDR3 runs to 14 residues. The study amplified TCR beta CDR3 regions using RNA transcripts. The library came from an HTBI-primed first-round RT-PCR and a second-round multiplex PCR. Each CDR3 protein gets one entry after TCRdb re-called the multiplex PCR reads with MiXCR. The top ten clones hold about 7% of a sample with 400,000 or so distinct CDR3 sequences, approximately 15% of them seen once. The V call is TRBV6-2 or TRBV6-3, the J call TRBJ2-7, with unresolved D. The sequence came from a woman between 18 and 29 years old with stable Graves' hyperthyroidism. Sequenced: peripheral blood. CDR3 nucleotides: TGTGCCAGCAGTTACTCTGGGCGTAGATACGAGCAGTACTTC. Encoded protein: CASSYSGRRYEQYF.